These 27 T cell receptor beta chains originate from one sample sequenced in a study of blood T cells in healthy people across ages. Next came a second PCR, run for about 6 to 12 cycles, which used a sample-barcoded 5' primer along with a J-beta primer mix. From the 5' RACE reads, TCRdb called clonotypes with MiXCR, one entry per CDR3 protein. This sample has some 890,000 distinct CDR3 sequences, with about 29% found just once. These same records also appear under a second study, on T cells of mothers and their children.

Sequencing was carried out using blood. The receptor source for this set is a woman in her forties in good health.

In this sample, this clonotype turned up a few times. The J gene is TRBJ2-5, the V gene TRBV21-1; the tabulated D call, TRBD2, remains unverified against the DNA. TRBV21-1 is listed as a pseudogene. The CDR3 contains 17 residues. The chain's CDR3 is CASSKREGDWLQETQYF. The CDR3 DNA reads TGTGCCAGCAGCAAGAGAGAGGGAGATTGGCTCCAAGAGACCCAGTACTTC.

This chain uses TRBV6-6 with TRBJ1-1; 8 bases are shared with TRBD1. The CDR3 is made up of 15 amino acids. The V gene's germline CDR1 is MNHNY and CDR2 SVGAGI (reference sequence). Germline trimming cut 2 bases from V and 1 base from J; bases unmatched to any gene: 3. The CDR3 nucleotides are TGTGCCAGCAGTTACGTGGACAGGGAGAACACTGAAGCTTTCTTT. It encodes CASSYVDRENTEAFF.

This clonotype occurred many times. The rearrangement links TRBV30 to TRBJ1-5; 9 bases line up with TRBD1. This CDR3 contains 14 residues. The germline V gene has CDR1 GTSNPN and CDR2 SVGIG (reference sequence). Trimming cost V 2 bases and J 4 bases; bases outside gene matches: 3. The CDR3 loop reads CAWSTGGPNQPQHF. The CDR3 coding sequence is TGTGCCTGGAGTACAGGGGGCCCTAATCAGCCCCAGCATTTT.

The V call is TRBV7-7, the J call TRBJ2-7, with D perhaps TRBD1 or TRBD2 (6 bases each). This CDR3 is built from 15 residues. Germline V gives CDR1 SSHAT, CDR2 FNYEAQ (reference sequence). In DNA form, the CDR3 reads TGTGCTAGCGGCTTAGATGGCCAGGGGACGAGGGAGCAGTACTTC. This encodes CASGLDGQGTREQYF.

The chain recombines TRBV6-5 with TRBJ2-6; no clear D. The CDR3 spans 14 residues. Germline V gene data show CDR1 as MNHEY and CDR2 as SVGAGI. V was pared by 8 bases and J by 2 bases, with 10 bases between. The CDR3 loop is CASRGRAGANVLTF. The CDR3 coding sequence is TGTGCCAGCCGCGGTAGAGCTGGGGCCAACGTCCTGACTTTC.

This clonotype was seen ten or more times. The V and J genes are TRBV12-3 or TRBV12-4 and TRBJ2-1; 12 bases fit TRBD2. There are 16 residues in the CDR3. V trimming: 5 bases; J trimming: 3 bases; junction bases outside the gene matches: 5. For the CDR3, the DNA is TGTGCCAGCAGTGCAACTAGCGGGGGGATCTACAATGAGCAGTTCTTC. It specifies CASSATSGGIYNEQFF.

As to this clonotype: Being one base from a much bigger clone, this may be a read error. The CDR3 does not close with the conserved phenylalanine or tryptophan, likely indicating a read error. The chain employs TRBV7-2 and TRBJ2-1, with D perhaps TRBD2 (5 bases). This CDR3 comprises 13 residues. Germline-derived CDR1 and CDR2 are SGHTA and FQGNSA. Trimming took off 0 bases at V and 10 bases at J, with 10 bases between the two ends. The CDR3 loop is CASSLAEVGEQFC. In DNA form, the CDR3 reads TGTGCCAGCAGCTTAGCGGAGGTCGGCGAGCAGTTCTGC.

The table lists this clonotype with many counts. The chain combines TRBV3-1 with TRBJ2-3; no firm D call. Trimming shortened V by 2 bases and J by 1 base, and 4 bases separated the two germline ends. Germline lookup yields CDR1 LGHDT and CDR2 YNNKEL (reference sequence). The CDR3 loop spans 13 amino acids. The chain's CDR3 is CASSQKGTDTQYF. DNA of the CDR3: TGTGCCAGCAGCCAAAAGGGCACAGATACGCAGTATTTT.

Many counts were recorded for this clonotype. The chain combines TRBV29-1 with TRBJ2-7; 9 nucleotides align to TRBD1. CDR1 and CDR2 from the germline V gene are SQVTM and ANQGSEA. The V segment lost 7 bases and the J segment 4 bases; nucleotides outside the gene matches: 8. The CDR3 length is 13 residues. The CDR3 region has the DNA TGCAGCGCCGGACAGGGGCCTTCGTACGAGCAGTACTTC. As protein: CSAGQGPSYEQYF.

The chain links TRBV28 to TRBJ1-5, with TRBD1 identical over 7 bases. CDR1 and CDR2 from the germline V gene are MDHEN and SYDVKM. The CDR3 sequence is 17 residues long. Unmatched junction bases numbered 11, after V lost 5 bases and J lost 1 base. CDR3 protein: CASSLYRGWGSNQPQHF. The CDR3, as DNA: TGTGCCAGCAGTCTATACAGGGGTTGGGGGAGCAATCAGCCCCAGCATTTT.

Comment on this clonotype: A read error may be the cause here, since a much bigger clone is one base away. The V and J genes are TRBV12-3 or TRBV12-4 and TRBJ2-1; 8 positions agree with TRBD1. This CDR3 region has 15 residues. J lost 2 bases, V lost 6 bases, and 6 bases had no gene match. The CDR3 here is CASRGGQDAYNEQFF. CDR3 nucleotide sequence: TGTGCCAGCAGGGGGGGACAGGACGCCTACAATGAGCAGTTCTTC.

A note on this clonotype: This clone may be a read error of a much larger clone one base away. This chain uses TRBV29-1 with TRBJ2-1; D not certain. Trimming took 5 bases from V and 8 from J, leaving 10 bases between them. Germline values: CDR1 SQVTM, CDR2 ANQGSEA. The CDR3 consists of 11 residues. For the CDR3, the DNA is TGCAGCGTTAGCCCTTACGATGAGCAGTTCTTC. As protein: CSVSPYDEQFF.

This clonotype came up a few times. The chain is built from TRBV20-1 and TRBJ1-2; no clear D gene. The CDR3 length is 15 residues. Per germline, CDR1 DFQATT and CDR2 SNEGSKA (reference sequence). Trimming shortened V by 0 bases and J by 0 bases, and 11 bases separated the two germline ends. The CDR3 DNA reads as TGCAGTGCTAGAGATCAGGAGCGATCTAACTATGGCTACACCTTC. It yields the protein CSARDQERSNYGYTF.

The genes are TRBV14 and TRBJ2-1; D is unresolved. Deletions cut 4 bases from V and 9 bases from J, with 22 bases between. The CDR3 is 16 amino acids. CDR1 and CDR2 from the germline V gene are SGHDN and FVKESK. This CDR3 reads CASSPQSSGVGLEQFF. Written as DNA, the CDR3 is TGTGCCAGCAGCCCCCAGTCATCGGGTGTCGGCCTTGAGCAGTTCTTC.

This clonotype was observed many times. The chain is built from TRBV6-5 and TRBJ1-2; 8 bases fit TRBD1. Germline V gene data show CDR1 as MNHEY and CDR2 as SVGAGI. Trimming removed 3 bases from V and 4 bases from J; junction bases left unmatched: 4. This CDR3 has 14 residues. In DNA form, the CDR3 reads TGTGCCAGCAGTTATCAGGGGGCAGGCTATGGCTACACCTTC. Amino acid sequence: CASSYQGAGYGYTF.

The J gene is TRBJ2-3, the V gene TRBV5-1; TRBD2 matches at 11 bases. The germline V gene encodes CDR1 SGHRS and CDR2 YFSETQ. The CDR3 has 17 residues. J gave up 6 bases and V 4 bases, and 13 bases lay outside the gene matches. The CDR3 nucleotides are TGCGCCAGCAGCCCGCAGGGACTAGCGGCGGGAGTTGATACGCAGTATTTT. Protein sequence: CASSPQGLAAGVDTQYF.

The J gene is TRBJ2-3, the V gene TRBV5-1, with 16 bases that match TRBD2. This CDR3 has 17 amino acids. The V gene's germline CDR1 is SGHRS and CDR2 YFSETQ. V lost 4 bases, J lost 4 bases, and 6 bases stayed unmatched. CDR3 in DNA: TGCGCCAGCAGCGCTGGGACTAGCGGGGGGGCCTCAGATACGCAGTATTTT. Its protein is CASSAGTSGGASDTQYF.

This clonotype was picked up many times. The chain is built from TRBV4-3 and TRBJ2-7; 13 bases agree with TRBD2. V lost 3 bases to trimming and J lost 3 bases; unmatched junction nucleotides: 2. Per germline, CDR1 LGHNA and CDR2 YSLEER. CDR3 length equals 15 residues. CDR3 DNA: TGCGCCAGCAGCCACGGGACTAGCGGGGTCTACGAGCAGTACTTC. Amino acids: CASSHGTSGVYEQYF.

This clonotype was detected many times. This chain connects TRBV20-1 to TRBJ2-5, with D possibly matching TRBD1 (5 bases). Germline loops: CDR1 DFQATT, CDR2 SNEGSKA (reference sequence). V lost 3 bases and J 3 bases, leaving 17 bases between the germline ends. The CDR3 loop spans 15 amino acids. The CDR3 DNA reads TGCAGTGCTAGCTTCCCGGACACAGCCAAAGAGACCCAGTACTTC. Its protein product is CSASFPDTAKETQYF.

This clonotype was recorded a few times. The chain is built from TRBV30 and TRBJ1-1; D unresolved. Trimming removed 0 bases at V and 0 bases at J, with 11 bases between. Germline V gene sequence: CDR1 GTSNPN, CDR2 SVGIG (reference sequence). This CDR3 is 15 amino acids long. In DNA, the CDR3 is TGTGCCTGGAGTGTAGCCGGGTTGGTGAACACTGAAGCTTTCTTT. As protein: CAWSVAGLVNTEAFF.

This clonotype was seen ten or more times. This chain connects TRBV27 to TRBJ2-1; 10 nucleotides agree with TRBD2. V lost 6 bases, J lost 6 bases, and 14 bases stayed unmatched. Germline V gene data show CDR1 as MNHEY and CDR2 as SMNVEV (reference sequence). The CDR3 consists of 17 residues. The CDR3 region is CASSRTSGAQTLNEQFF. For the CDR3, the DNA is TGTGCCAGCAGCCGGACTAGCGGAGCCCAAACACTCAATGAGCAGTTCTTC.

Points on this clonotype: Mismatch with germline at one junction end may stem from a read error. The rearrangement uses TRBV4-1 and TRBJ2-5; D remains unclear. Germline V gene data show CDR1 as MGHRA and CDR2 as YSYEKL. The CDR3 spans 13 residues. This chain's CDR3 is CASNQDTGETQYF. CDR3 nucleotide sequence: TGCGCCAGCAACCAAGATACCGGGGAGACCCAGTACTTC.

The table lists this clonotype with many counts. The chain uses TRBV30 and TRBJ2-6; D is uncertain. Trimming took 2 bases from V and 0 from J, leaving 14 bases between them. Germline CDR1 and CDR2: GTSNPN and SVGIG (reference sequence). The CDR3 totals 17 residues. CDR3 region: CAWSSTRLSSGANVLTF. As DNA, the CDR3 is TGTGCCTGGAGTTCCACCCGACTGAGCTCTGGGGCCAACGTCCTGACTTTC.

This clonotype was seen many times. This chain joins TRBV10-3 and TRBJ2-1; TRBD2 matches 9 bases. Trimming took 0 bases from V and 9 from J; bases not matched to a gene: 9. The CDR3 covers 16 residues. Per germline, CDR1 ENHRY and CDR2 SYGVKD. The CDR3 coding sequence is TGTGCCATCAGTGAGTCTCTAGCGGGGCCCGGCGGTGAGCAGTTCTTC. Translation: CAISESLAGPGGEQFF.

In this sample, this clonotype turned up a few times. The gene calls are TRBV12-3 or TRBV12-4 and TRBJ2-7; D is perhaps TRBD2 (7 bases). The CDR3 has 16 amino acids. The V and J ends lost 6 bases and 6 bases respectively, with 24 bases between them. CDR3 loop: CASRRGGDGPLSEQYF. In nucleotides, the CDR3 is TGTGCCAGCAGAAGGGGGGGGGACGGACCCCTCTCCGAGCAGTACTTC.

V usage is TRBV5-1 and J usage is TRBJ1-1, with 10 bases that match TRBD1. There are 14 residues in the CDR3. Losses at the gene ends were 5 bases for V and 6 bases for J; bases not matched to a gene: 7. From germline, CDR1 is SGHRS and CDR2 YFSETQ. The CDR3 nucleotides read TGCGCCAGCAGACCCGGACAGGGGGGGTCTGAAGCTTTCTTT. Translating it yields CASRPGQGGSEAFF.

CDR3 in DNA: TGTGCCAGCAGCCAAGGTCGAGGTCGAAGCGGGGGGACCCGAACTAGCACAGATACGCAGTATTTT. Translated: CASSQGRGRSGGTRTSTDTQYF. This sequence joins TRBV3-1 and TRBJ2-3, with 9 positions matching TRBD2. There are 22 residues in the CDR3. The germline CDR1 and CDR2 sequences are LGHDT and YNNKEL (reference sequence). The trim removed 1 base at V and 0 bases at J, leaving 20 bases unmatched.